This T cell receptor (beta chain) originates from a study of spatial heterogeneity in lung cancer. Study-wide background: The cohort: under 80 early-stage, untreated non-small cell lung cancer patients. Available follow-up PBMC samples, collected a median of about 24 months post-resection, were sequenced.

TCRdb ran MiXCR on the 5' RACE reads and lists one entry per CDR3 protein. The sample lists approximately 30,000 distinct CDR3 sequences, more than 9% seen once, with around 27% in the top ten. Germline CDR1 MNHEY, CDR2 SVGAGI. The CDR3 sequence is 14 residues long. V lost 11 bases to trimming and J lost 4 bases, with 18 bases between them. Time point described: blood at routine non-recurrence follow-up after resection. Frozen PBMC, nontumor lung or tumor provided whole RNA, which was sequenced unsorted. This TCR came from a female donor with early-stage non-small cell lung cancer. The specimen was PBMCs, collected at follow-up. The gene calls are TRBV6-5 and TRBJ2-1; D gene uncertain. The CDR3 region is CAAGPPGPYNEQFF. In DNA form, the CDR3 reads TGTGCCGCCGGACCTCCGGGCCCTTACAATGAGCAGTTCTTC.